This T cell receptor beta chain was obtained from a study of T-cell memory formation after mild COVID-19. General study results and limits: Most CD4+ clones that shrank were in CM and EM, while CD8+ ones turned up in EMRA.

Turning to this clonotype: Its target is unknown.

TCRdb re-called the 5' RACE reads through MiXCR, storing one row per CDR3 protein. The table lists a few hundred thousand distinct CDR3 sequences, under 15% of them singletons. Germline V gene sequence: CDR1 SGDLS, CDR2 YYNGEE. V lost 4 bases, J lost 5 bases, and 9 bases stayed unmatched. This CDR3 has 14 residues. This sequence was found in a man between 18 and 35 years old who had mild COVID-19 (a few samples of this study predate the infection). Cell type and time point are not known. Sequenced input: PBMCs or a T cell subset sorted from them (not recorded which). The chain employs TRBV9 and TRBJ2-7; 7 bases map to TRBD1. The CDR3 protein is CASSRPWTGNEQYV. CDR3 nucleotides: TGTGCCAGCAGCCGACCCTGGACAGGAAACGAGCAGTACGTC.